This note documents a single T cell receptor (beta chain) sequence. Its specificity is unknown. TCRdb's copy holds only in-frame clones and misses some; the assay was immunoSEQ multiplex PCR. This table holds about 50,000 clones, roughly 84% found once. The length of the CDR3 is 12 residues. The germline gives CDR1 SGHRS, CDR2 YFSETQ. Trimming removed 0 bases from V and 7 bases from J, with 7 bases in between. The data belong to a study of early stage breast cancer tumors. Overall study context: Each sample averaged roughly 10-fold read coverage. Study-wide points: Compared with adjacent normal breast, tumors showed about 2.5-fold denser, more clonal T cells. Comparing each tissue with blood distinguished tumor from normal in about 90% of the 16 patients. Commonly generated sequences made up most enriched TCRB sequences shared between patients.

Material: blood. The source of this sequence is a person aged 45-60 years with breast cancer. The chain has TRBV5-1 and TRBJ1-2; D is unclear. CDR3 nucleotides: TGCGCCAGCAGCTTGGAGACTGGTGGCTACACCTTC. Protein sequence: CASSLETGGYTF.